This T cell receptor (beta chain) was observed in a study of T cell responses to AZD1222 COVID-19 vaccine. Study-wide results and caveats: Targets within unmutated variant regions were reportedly found for nearly half of spike-specific TCRs.

Details on this clone: Its antigen is unidentified.

The CDR3 extends over 16 amino acids. Germline CDR1 reads SGHKS; CDR2 reads YYEKEE (reference sequence). V gave up 3 bases and J gave up 4 bases, with 16 bases separating them. The data were produced by immunoSEQ multiplex PCR, yet TCRdb's version contains in-frame clones alone and is incomplete. The table records 90,000 to 150,000 clones, over 75% of them present only once. Source: peripheral blood, taken on day 0 of AZD1222 vaccination. The chain combines TRBV5-5 with TRBJ1-4; D is possibly TRBD1 (5 bases). The receptor comes from an adult in good health. The CDR3 coding sequence is TGTGCCAGCAGCTCGGCCCGGCCGGGGCTTAATGAAAAACTGTTTTTT. Translation gives CASSSARPGLNEKLFF.